These 24 T cell receptor beta chains were all obtained from the same sample, sequenced in a study of identical twins. TCRdb redid the calling of the 5' RACE reads with MiXCR, one entry per CDR3 protein. Of about 390,000 distinct CDR3 sequences listed, roughly 9% are singletons. Material for sequencing was naive T cells sorted from blood. These receptors were collected from a woman between 45 and 60 years old in good health.

This clonotype was counted ten times or more. The J gene is TRBJ2-1, the V gene TRBV5-1, with TRBD2 matching 13 bases. Trimming cost V 4 bases and J 9 bases; bases outside gene matches: 4. This CDR3 has 14 residues. In germline, CDR1 is SGHRS, CDR2 YFSETQ. CDR3 nucleotide sequence: TGCGCCAGCAGCCCGACTAGCGGGAGGTCTGAGCAGTTCTTC. This sequence encodes CASSPTSGRSEQFF.

CDR3 amino acids: CASGVRPTSGRGDEQFF. The CDR3, as DNA: TGCGCCAGTGGGGTCCGCCCGACTAGCGGGAGAGGGGATGAGCAGTTCTTC. The chain has TRBV5-1 and TRBJ2-1, with 12 bases that match TRBD2. The CDR3 is made up of 17 amino acids. Trimming cost V 8 bases and J 8 bases; bases outside gene matches: 17. Germline V CDR1 and CDR2: SGHRS, YFSETQ.

The chain recombines TRBV6-5 with TRBJ1-3; D might be TRBD1 (5 bases). Per germline, CDR1 MNHEY and CDR2 SVGAGI. Trimming removed 5 bases from V and 10 bases from J, with 9 bases in between. The CDR3 runs to 11 residues. The DNA for the CDR3 is TGTGCCAGCAGTAAGGGACGGACCATATATTTT. It encodes CASSKGRTIYF.

This chain connects TRBV20-1 to TRBJ2-2, with D perhaps matching TRBD1 (5 bases). This CDR3 comprises 13 residues. V lost 1 base and J lost 6, with 9 bases in between. The germline gives CDR1 DFQATT, CDR2 SNEGSKA (reference sequence). The CDR3 reads CSARAEGAGELFF. In DNA form, the CDR3 reads TGCAGTGCTAGAGCGGAAGGGGCCGGGGAGCTGTTTTTT.

The V call is TRBV20-1, the J call TRBJ2-7; D possibly matches TRBD1 or TRBD2 (5 bases each). The CDR3 totals 15 residues. The germline V and J ends were trimmed by 5 bases and 0 bases, with 17 bases remaining between them. Germline V lookup: CDR1 DFQATT, CDR2 SNEGSKA (reference sequence). DNA of the CDR3: TGCAGTGCTTACCACCGGGACGCCAGCTCCTACGAGCAGTACTTC. The encoded protein is CSAYHRDASSYEQYF.

The V call is TRBV7-9, the J call TRBJ2-2; 7 positions match TRBD1. CDR3 length: 13 residues. The V segment lost 2 bases and the J segment 7 bases; nucleotides outside the gene matches: 1. CDR1 is SEHNR and CDR2 is FQNEAQ in the germline V gene (reference sequence). Written as DNA, the CDR3 is TGTGCCAGCAGCTTAACAGGGGACGGGGAGCTGTTTTTT. It codes for CASSLTGDGELFF.

This clonotype was observed a few times. The CDR3 is CASSHRRSEQFF. CDR3 DNA: TGTGCCAGCAGCCATCGGCGTTCTGAGCAGTTCTTC. The chain couples TRBV3-1 to TRBJ2-1, with D uncertain. CDR3 size: 12 residues. With 3 bases removed from V and 9 bases from J, the gap between germline ends came to 9 bases. Germline CDR1 is LGHDT and CDR2 is YNNKEL (reference sequence).

The chain has TRBV11-3 and TRBJ1-2; D unresolved. The CDR3 runs to 14 residues. V was pared by 2 bases and J by 8 bases, with 15 bases between. Germline-derived CDR1 and CDR2 are SGHNT and YENEEA. The CDR3 here is CASSLYSEQTGYTF. The CDR3 DNA reads TGTGCCAGCAGCTTATATTCGGAACAAACAGGCTACACCTTC.

This clonotype occurred many times. The chain links TRBV11-1 to TRBJ2-3; D is uncertain. V lost 5 bases, J lost 2 bases, and 5 bases lay in between. Germline loops: CDR1 SGHAT, CDR2 FQDESV (reference sequence). CDR3 size: 12 residues. The chain's CDR3 is CASSPHTDTQYF. CDR3 in DNA: TGTGCCAGCAGCCCGCACACAGATACGCAGTATTTT. The full variable domain, rest sourced from reference TRBV11-1 and TRBJ2-3, is EAEVAQSPRYKITEKSQAVAFWCDPISGHATLYWYRQILGQGPELLVQFQDESVVDDSQLPKDRFSAERLKGVDSTLKIQPAELGDSAMYLCASSPHTDTQYFGPGTRLTVL.

This clonotype was observed a handful of times. This rearrangement joins TRBV4-1 to TRBJ1-2; D call uncertain. Looked up from germline, CDR1 is MGHRA and CDR2 is YSYEKL. The CDR3 spans 14 residues. V lost 1 base and J lost 7, with 13 bases in between. The CDR3 sequence is CASSQVLASAGYTF. Written as DNA, the CDR3 is TGCGCCAGCAGCCAAGTCCTTGCGTCGGCTGGCTACACCTTC.

The V gene is TRBV7-9, the J gene TRBJ2-1; 12 bases fit TRBD2. The CDR3 has 15 amino acids. The J segment lost 8 bases and the V segment lost 8 bases, leaving 10 bases of the junction unmatched. The germline gives CDR1 SEHNR, CDR2 FQNEAQ (reference sequence). The DNA for the CDR3 is TGTGCCAGCTTGGAAGGGACTAGCGGGTCCCATGAGCAGTTCTTC. Residues: CASLEGTSGSHEQFF.

This clonotype was observed a few times. The rearrangement joins TRBV7-9 to TRBJ1-5; 9 nucleotides align to TRBD1. The CDR3 contains 14 residues. From germline, CDR1 is SEHNR and CDR2 FQNEAQ (reference sequence). With 5 bases clipped from V and 7 bases from J, the junction kept 6 bases outside the gene matches. The DNA of the CDR3 is TGTGCCAGCAGCATCGGACAGGGGTGGCAGCCCCAGCATTTT. It specifies CASSIGQGWQPQHF.

This clonotype was seen many times. The genes are TRBV20-1 and TRBJ2-3, with 8 nucleotides matching TRBD1. Unmatched junction bases numbered 8, after V lost 2 bases and J lost 4 bases. Germline V gene lookup returns CDR1 DFQATT and CDR2 SNEGSKA (reference sequence). The CDR3 contains 15 residues. CDR3 bases: TGCAGTGCTAGAATTCCAGGGGGCGCCTCAGATACGCAGTATTTT. Its protein product is CSARIPGGASDTQYF.

This clonotype was observed a few times. This chain connects TRBV6-5 to TRBJ1-1, with D possibly being TRBD1 (5 bases). Between the trimmed V and J ends, which lost 6 bases and 0 bases, there was a span of 14 bases. Looked up from germline, CDR1 is MNHEY and CDR2 is SVGAGI. This CDR3 is built from 15 residues. This CDR3 is CASSQPGGMNTEAFF. DNA of the CDR3: TGTGCCAGCAGCCAGCCCGGGGGAATGAACACTGAAGCTTTCTTT.

The chain is built from TRBV11-2 and TRBJ2-2; D remains ambiguous. The CDR3 is 17 residues long. V lost 2 bases, J lost 5 bases, and 18 bases lay in between. Germline CDR1 is SGHAT and CDR2 is FQNNGV. The CDR3 reads CASSLFVPIWGTGELFF. The CDR3 DNA is TGTGCCAGCAGCTTATTCGTTCCGATCTGGGGAACCGGGGAGCTGTTTTTT.

The chain is built from TRBV4-1 and TRBJ1-4; D gene ambiguous. CDR1 and CDR2 from the germline V gene are MGHRA and YSYEKL. The CDR3 covers 18 residues. Trimming left V 2 bases short and J 5 bases short, with 21 bases between. CDR3 sequence reads: CASSQIATLPLRNEKLFF. In nucleotides, the CDR3 is TGCGCCAGCAGCCAAATCGCGACGCTCCCCCTCAGGAATGAAAAACTGTTTTTT.

V and J are TRBV27 and TRBJ1-5, with D unclear. CDR1 is MNHEY, CDR2 SMNVEV, per germline (reference sequence). With 3 bases removed from V and 10 bases from J, the gap between germline ends came to 13 bases. The CDR3 contains 13 residues. CDR3 residues: CASSLGVRYPQHF. The CDR3 DNA sequence: TGTGCCAGCAGTTTGGGAGTCAGGTATCCCCAGCATTTT.

In this sample, this clonotype turned up a few times. The chain couples TRBV29-1 to TRBJ2-3; 8 bases are a match to TRBD1. CDR3 length equals 14 residues. From germline, CDR1 is SQVTM and CDR2 ANQGSEA. The V and J ends lost 8 bases and 1 base, in that order; junction bases with no gene match: 8. CDR3 loop: CSLGPDRGTDTQYF. CDR3 DNA sequence: TGCAGCTTGGGACCGGACAGGGGCACAGATACGCAGTATTTT.

Ten or more counts support this clonotype. This chain joins TRBV3-1 and TRBJ1-1; no clear D gene. This CDR3 is built from 13 residues. Trimming pared 7 bases from V and 2 bases from J, leaving 11 bases between. The germline CDR1 and CDR2 sequences are LGHDT and YNNKEL (reference sequence). The CDR3: CASINTANTEAFF. CDR3 DNA sequence: TGTGCCAGCATTAATACAGCTAACACTGAAGCTTTCTTT.

This clonotype has more than one count but fewer than ten. The chain is built from TRBV14 and TRBJ2-3; D perhaps matches TRBD2 (5 bases). The CDR3 sequence is 13 residues long. V was shortened by 1 base and J by 14 bases, with 16 bases between the two germline ends. The germline V gene has CDR1 SGHDN and CDR2 FVKESK. In nucleotides, the CDR3 is TGTGCCAGCAGCCAAGGAACTAGTTGGTCCCCGTATTTT. Amino acid sequence: CASSQGTSWSPYF.

This clonotype occurred many times. At one end, the junction sequence differs from germline, possibly due to a read error. The chain carries TRBV12-3 or TRBV12-4 and TRBJ2-2; D is ambiguous. The CDR3 extends over 12 amino acids. DNA of the CDR3: TGTGCCAGCAGCTTAGAGTCCGGGGAGCTGTTTTTT. It translates to CASSLESGELFF.

This clonotype has a handful of counts. The rearrangement joins TRBV10-3 to TRBJ2-7, with D possibly TRBD2 on 5 matching bases. Trimming shortened V by 3 bases and J by 1 base, and 16 bases separated the two germline ends. The CDR3 loop spans 16 amino acids. Germline CDR1 ENHRY, CDR2 SYGVKD. CDR3 in amino acids: CAISDPRGSGSYEQYV. CDR3 nucleotide sequence: TGTGCCATCAGTGACCCGAGAGGCTCGGGGTCCTACGAGCAGTACGTC.

The J gene is TRBJ2-7, the V gene TRBV29-1, with D perhaps matching TRBD2 (6 bases). In germline, CDR1 is SQVTM, CDR2 ANQGSEA. With 6 bases removed from V and 3 bases from J, the gap between germline ends came to 21 bases. The CDR3 extends over 15 amino acids. The CDR3 region has the DNA TGCAGCGTCCAGCCGGGATCCGGGACTTACTACGAGCAGTACTTC. This gives the protein CSVQPGSGTYYEQYF.

The V call is TRBV20-1, the J call TRBJ2-5; D is ambiguous. The CDR3 extends over 12 amino acids. Germline CDR1 is DFQATT and CDR2 is SNEGSKA (reference sequence). The germline V and J ends were trimmed by 6 bases and 5 bases, with 13 bases remaining between them. The CDR3 DNA is TGCAGTGCAAATAGCCGTCAGGAGACCCAGTACTTC. Protein product: CSANSRQETQYF.